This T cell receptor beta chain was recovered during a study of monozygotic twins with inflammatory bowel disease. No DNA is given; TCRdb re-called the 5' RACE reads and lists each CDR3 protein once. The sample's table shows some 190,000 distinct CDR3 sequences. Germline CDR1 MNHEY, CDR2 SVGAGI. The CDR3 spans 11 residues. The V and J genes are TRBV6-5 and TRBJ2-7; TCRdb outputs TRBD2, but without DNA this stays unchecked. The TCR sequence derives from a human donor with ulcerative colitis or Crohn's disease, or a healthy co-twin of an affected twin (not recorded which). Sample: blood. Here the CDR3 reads CASRREYEQYF.